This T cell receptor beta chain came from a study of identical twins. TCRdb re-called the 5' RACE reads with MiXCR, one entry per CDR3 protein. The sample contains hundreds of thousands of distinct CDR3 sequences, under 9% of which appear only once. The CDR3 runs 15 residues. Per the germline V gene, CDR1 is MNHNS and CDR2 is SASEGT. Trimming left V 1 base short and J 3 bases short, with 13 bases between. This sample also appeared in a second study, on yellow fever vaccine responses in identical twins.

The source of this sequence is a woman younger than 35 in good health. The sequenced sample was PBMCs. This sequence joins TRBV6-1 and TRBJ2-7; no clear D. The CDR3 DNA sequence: TGTGCCAGCAGTGAAGTGCAGGCTATCAGCTACGAGCAGTACTTC. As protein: CASSEVQAISYEQYF.